Included here is one TCR beta chain sequence, with context. The antigen is undetermined. The data are from a study of identifying expanded T cells in peripheral blood. Findings and limits, study-wide: Over approximately two and four weeks, about 17 and 20 clones changed, versus 1.2 between replicates. Roughly 2-week clone count variance significantly increased as total template count grew.

V lost 0 bases and J 7 bases, leaving 13 bases between the germline ends. There are 15 residues in the CDR3. Germline V gives CDR1 SGHRS, CDR2 YFSETQ. Produced via immunoSEQ multiplex PCR; TCRdb's table is partial and in-frame only. The table includes fewer than 130,000 clones, more than 85% detected once. This TCR was sampled from a person between 18 and 69 years old in good health. Sequenced input: blood. The chain joins TRBV5-1 to TRBJ2-2; TRBD2 might be the D (5 bases). The CDR3 DNA reads TGCGCCAGCAGCTTGGTGGGTCCGGCGGGCGGGGAGCTGTTTTTT. It is translated as CASSLVGPAGGELFF.